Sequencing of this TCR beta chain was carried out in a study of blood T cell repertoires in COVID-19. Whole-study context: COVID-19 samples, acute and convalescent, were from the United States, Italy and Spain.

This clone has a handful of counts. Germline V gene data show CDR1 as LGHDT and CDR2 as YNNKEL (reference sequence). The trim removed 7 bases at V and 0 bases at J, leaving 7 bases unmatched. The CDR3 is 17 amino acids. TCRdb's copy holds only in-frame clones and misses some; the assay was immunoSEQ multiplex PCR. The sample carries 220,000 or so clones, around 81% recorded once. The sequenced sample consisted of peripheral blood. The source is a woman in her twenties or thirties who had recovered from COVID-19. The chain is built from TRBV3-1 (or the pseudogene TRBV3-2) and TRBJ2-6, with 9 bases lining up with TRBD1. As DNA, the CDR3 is TGTGCCAGCACGCGGGGACAGGGTTTCTCTGGGGCCAACGTCCTGACTTTC. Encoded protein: CASTRGQGFSGANVLTF.